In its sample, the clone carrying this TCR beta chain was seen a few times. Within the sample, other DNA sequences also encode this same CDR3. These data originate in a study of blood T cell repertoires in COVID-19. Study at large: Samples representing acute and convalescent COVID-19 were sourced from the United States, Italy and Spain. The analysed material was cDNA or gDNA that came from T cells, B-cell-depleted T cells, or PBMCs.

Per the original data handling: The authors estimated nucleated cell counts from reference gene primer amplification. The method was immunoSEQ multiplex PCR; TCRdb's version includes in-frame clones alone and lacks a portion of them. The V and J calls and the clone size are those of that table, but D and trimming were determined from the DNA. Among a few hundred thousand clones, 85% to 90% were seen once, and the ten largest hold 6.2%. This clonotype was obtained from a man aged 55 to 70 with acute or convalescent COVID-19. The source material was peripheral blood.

The CDR3 DNA sequence: TGTGCCAGCAGCTTAACAGCGGTAAACACCGGGGAGCTGTTTTTT. Residues: CASSLTAVNTGELFF. V usage is TRBV7-3 and J usage is TRBJ2-2; TRBD2 might be the D (5 bases). V lost 0 bases to trimming and J lost 2 bases, with 7 bases between them. The CDR3 is 15 residues long. Germline loops: CDR1 SGHTA, CDR2 FQGTGA.